These T cell receptor beta chains were read from a single sample in a study of identical twins. Each CDR3 protein gets one entry after TCRdb re-called the 5' RACE reads with MiXCR. The sample has a few hundred thousand distinct CDR3 sequences; around 20% are singletons. Sample: naive T cells sorted from blood. These receptors came from a man in his forties or fifties in good health. The conserved cysteine and the conserved F or W are not part of the CDR3 here.

V gene | CDR3 protein
TRBV24-1 | ATKAGGRTEAF
TRBV4-2 | ASSQGRGPAKNIQY
TRBV5-1 | ASSLGDRAPSSPLH
TRBV10-3 | AVRGRETEAF
TRBV5-1 | ARSLGRNTEAF
TRBV4-3 | ASSQGTPNTGELF
TRBV10-1 | ASSVGTGRPQNTEAF
TRBV29-1 | SVEDVIYFTDTQY
TRBV5-1 | ASSSPPTGTYEQY
TRBV6-2/TRBV6-3 | ARRLAGGQEQF
TRBV5-1 | ASSLAEGSNTEAF
TRBV20-1 | SARGPLGRNRYEQY
TRBV7-9 | ASSPPGTEGEQY
TRBV5-1 | ASSPMTGDRETQY
TRBV28 | ASSKQGSTGELF
TRBV4-3 | ASSPGGGVGNEQF
TRBV7-7 | ASNRTATNEKLF
TRBV4-3 | ASSHGDGSEAF
TRBV3-1 | ASSRWTDSGNTIY
TRBV5-1 | ASSLEALTGELF
TRBV11-2 | ASSHPGQGGGYT
TRBV9 | ASSVDGPPSYEQY
TRBV7-9 | ASSPGQGAVYEQY
TRBV7-2 | ASSPGLFTYEQY
TRBV5-1 | ASPTLAPNEQF
TRBV16 | ASMNSQWGRDVYEQY
TRBV6-5 | ASSYGQGVGSPLH
TRBV29-1 | SVTADTYEQY
TRBV6-5 | ASSLNRDIAKNIQY